These 12 T cell receptor beta chains share one sample of origin, sequenced in a study of control samples from healthy donors and cancer patients. The table came from immunoSEQ multiplex PCR; TCRdb's copy has only in-frame clones and leaves some out. The repertoire holds 93,000 or so clones, roughly 90% seen once, with 19% in the top ten. The sequencing input was PBMCs. Every receptor here comes from a man in his 60s with lung cancer.

The J gene is TRBJ2-3, the V gene TRBV7-7; TRBD1 matches at 10 bases. After removal of 4 bases from V and 4 bases from J, the junction contained 2 bases not matched to a gene. Germline values: CDR1 SSHAT, CDR2 FNYEAQ (reference sequence). The CDR3 contains 14 residues. The CDR3 protein is CASSSGTGADTQYF. DNA of the CDR3: TGTGCCAGCAGCTCCGGGACAGGGGCAGATACGCAGTATTTT.

The rearrangement uses TRBV18 and TRBJ1-5; D is unresolved. CDR3 size: 13 residues. With 6 bases removed from V and 5 bases from J, the gap between germline ends came to 11 bases. Germline lookup yields CDR1 KGHSH and CDR2 LQKENI. The CDR3 nucleotides read TGTGCCAGCTCGGCTGATTTGGATCAGCCCCAGCATTTT. Protein sequence: CASSADLDQPQHF.

The rearrangement uses TRBV25-1 and TRBJ1-2; 7 bases fit TRBD1. Trimming took 2 bases from V and 4 from J; bases not matched to a gene: 4. Germline V lookup: CDR1 MGHDK, CDR2 SYGVNS. The CDR3 covers 14 residues. The CDR3 protein is CASSEQGGGYGYTF. CDR3 sequence (DNA): TGTGCCAGCAGTGAACAGGGGGGCGGCTATGGCTACACCTTC.

This rearrangement joins TRBV9 to TRBJ2-5, with D unresolved. V dropped 0 bases and J dropped 1 base, with 7 bases sitting between them. The germline V gene has CDR1 SGDLS and CDR2 YYNGEE. This CDR3 region has 14 residues. The CDR3 DNA sequence: TGTGCCAGCAGCGTAGCCGTAAGCCAAGAGACCCAGTACTTC. Translating it yields CASSVAVSQETQYF.

The V gene is TRBV6-1, the J gene TRBJ1-5; TRBD1 is a possible D gene (5 bases). CDR3 length equals 13 residues. Germline CDR1 MNHNS, CDR2 SASEGT. The V end lost 2 bases, the J end lost 9 bases, and 11 bases lay between the germline ends. DNA for the CDR3: TGTGCCAGCAGTGAAATTAGGGGTGGGCCCCAGCATTTT. This sequence encodes CASSEIRGGPQHF.

The rearrangement links TRBV5-6 to TRBJ1-2, with 12 bases lining up with TRBD1. With 2 bases clipped from V and 8 bases from J, the junction kept 1 base outside the gene matches. Germline V gene data show CDR1 as SGHDT and CDR2 as YYEEEE. The CDR3 length is 13 residues. The CDR3 nucleotides read TGTGCCAGCAGCTTCGGGACAGGGGGCGGCTACACCTTC. It encodes CASSFGTGGGYTF.

The chain carries TRBV5-8 and TRBJ1-5; D remains ambiguous. This CDR3 has 17 residues. Trimming shortened V by 1 base and J by 0 bases, and 14 bases separated the two germline ends. CDR1 is SGHTS and CDR2 is YDEGEE in the germline V gene. The CDR3 is CASSLLSLGYSNQPQHF. The CDR3 nucleotides read TGTGCCAGCAGCTTGCTAAGCCTCGGGTATAGCAATCAGCCCCAGCATTTT.

V and J are TRBV5-4 and TRBJ1-2; TRBD1 is a possible D gene (5 bases). Per the germline V gene, CDR1 is SGHNT and CDR2 is YYREEE (reference sequence). Deletions cut 3 bases from V and 4 bases from J, with 13 bases between. The CDR3 has 14 amino acids. The CDR3 coding sequence is TGTGCCAGCAGCTCGGCCCTGACAGCCTATGGCTACACCTTC. The encoded protein is CASSSALTAYGYTF.

This chain's CDR3 is CATSRDPGTGELFF. The CDR3 region has the DNA TGTGCCACCAGCAGAGACCCTGGCACCGGGGAGCTGTTTTTT. The rearrangement joins TRBV15 to TRBJ2-2, with unresolved D. This CDR3 comprises 14 residues. Trimming pared 0 bases from V and 4 bases from J, leaving 6 bases between. Germline assignment: CDR1 LNHNV and CDR2 YYDKDF (reference sequence).

CDR3 region: CASGLVKDGAAIFRANVLTF. The DNA for the CDR3 is TGTGCTAGTGGTTTGGTAAAAGATGGGGCGGCGATTTTCCGGGCCAACGTCCTGACTTTC. The gene calls are TRBV12-5 and TRBJ2-6, with D perhaps matching TRBD1 (5 bases). The CDR3 has 20 residues. V dropped 0 bases and J dropped 5 bases, with 23 bases sitting between them. Looked up from germline, CDR1 is LGHNT and CDR2 is FRNRAP.

This chain connects TRBV24-1 to TRBJ2-1; TRBD1 matches at 11 bases. CDR3 length equals 15 residues. Germline CDR1 reads KGHDR; CDR2 reads SFDVKD. V lost 7 bases and J lost 7; bases outside the gene matches: 8. CDR3 sequence reads: CATRPGQGEWNEQFF. The CDR3 nucleotides are TGTGCCACCAGGCCGGGACAGGGGGAGTGGAATGAGCAGTTCTTC.

The chain combines TRBV12-5 with TRBJ1-1, with D tentatively TRBD1 (5 bases). CDR3 length: 13 amino acids. CDR1 is LGHNT and CDR2 is FRNRAP in the germline V gene. The germline V and J ends were trimmed by 7 bases and 5 bases, with 14 bases remaining between them. The CDR3 sequence: CASAGSQGTEAFF. Here the CDR3 DNA reads TGTGCTAGTGCCGGGAGCCAGGGAACTGAAGCTTTCTTT.